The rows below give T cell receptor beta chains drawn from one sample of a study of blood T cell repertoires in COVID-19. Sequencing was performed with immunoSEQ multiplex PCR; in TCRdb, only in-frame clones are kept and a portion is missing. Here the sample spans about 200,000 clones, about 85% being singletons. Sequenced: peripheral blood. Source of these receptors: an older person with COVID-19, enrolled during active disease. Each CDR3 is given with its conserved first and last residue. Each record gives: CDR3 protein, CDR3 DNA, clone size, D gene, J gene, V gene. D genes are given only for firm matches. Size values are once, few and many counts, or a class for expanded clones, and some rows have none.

CAIRNGTVGFNEQFF | TGTGCCATCAGAAACGGGACAGTTGGATTCAATGAGCAGTTCTTC | - | TRBD1 | TRBJ2-1 | TRBV10-3
CASSQVGGNSPLHF | TGTGCCAGCAGCCAAGTGGGGGGAAATTCACCCCTCCACTTT | - | - | TRBJ1-6 | TRBV3-1/TRBV3-2
CASYRGRETGELFF | TGTGCCAGCTACAGGGGGAGAGAAACCGGGGAGCTGTTTTTT | - | TRBD1 | TRBJ2-2 | TRBV28
CASSWGQNYGYTF | TGTGCCAGCAGTTGGGGACAGAACTATGGCTACACCTTC | - | TRBD1 | TRBJ1-2 | TRBV28
CASSQELPGVGHNEQFF | TGTGCCAGCAGCCAAGAATTGCCCGGGGTCGGGCACAATGAGCAGTTCTTC | - | - | TRBJ2-1 | TRBV3-1/TRBV3-2
CASSVQAVDLQETQYF | TGTGCCAGCAGCGTACAGGCAGTCGACCTCCAAGAGACCCAGTACTTC | - | - | TRBJ2-5 | TRBV9
CASSLGWTANTEAFF | TGTGCCAGCAGCTTAGGATGGACAGCGAACACTGAAGCTTTCTTT | - | - | TRBJ1-1 | TRBV7-2
CSVGVGGGEQYF | TGCAGCGTCGGGGTGGGGGGAGGCGAGCAGTACTTC | - | - | TRBJ2-7 | TRBV29-1
CASKPEQGSTEAFF | TGTGCCAGTAAACCTGAACAGGGATCCACTGAAGCTTTCTTT | once | - | TRBJ1-1 | TRBV19
CASSPSSGGEFYNEQFF | TGTGCCAGCAGCCCCTCAAGCGGGGGGGAGTTCTACAATGAGCAGTTCTTC | - | TRBD2 | TRBJ2-1 | TRBV7-6
CASSTRAAGGEQYF | TGTGCCAGTAGCACGCGGGCGGCCGGGGGCGAGCAGTACTTC | once | - | TRBJ2-7 | TRBV19
CAWSVWRANEQFF | TGTGCCTGGAGTGTTTGGAGGGCAAATGAGCAGTTCTTC | once | - | TRBJ2-1 | TRBV30
CASSIPGGVDEQYF | TGTGCCAGTAGTATCCCAGGTGGCGTCGACGAGCAGTACTTC | - | - | TRBJ2-7 | TRBV19
CASSLEVGRGENEQFF | TGTGCCAGCAGCTTAGAGGTGGGCAGGGGGGAGAATGAGCAGTTCTTC | - | - | TRBJ2-1 | TRBV7-2
CASSYNTRNEKLFF | TGCGCCAGCAGCTATAATACACGTAATGAAAAACTGTTTTTT | - | - | TRBJ1-4 | TRBV5-1